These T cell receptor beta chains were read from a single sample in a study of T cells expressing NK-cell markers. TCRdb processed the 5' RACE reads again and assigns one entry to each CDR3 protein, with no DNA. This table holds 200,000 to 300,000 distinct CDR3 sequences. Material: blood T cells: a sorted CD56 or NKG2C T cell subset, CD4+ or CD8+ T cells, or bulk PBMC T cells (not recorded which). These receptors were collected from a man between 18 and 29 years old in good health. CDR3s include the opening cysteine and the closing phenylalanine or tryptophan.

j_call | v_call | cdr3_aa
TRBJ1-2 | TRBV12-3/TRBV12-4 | CASSSSRQGSGYTF
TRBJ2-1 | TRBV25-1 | CASSESRQGARNEQFF
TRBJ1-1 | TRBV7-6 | CASSPGQNEAFF
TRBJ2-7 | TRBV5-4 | CASSEMVAGTAYEQYF
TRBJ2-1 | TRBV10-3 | CAISAGGVAYNEQFF
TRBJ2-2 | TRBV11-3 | CASSLVLGGELFF
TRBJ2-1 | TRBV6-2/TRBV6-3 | CASSSGPGQGEVEQFF
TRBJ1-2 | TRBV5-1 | CASSLVAGGLDGYTF
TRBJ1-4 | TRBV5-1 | CASSPVENEKLFF
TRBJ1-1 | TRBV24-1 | CATSDPGQVNTEAFF
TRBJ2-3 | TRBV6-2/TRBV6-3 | CASSYRTSGRARVGTDTQYF
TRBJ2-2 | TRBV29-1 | CSVGTHLTGELFF
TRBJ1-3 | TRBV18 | CASSPVGGNTIYF
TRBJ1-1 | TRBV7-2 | CASSTTRLLNTEAFF
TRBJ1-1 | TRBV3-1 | CASSPGGPNTEAFF
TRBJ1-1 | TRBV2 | CASRRAGTENTEAFF
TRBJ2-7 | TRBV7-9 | CASSWTGIPYEQYF
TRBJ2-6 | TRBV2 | CASSEGTSARGANVLTF
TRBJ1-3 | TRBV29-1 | CSVVYSSFSGNTIYF
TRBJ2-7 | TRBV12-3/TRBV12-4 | CASSPRVGRGIGRSYEQYF
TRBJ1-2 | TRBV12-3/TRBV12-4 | CASRGVSYGYTF
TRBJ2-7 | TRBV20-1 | CSAPYRVIGQYF
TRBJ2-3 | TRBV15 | CATSRDPAGGPSDTQYF
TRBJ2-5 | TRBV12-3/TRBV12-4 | CASRTRVQETQYF
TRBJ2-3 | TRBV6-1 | CASRAGVRTDTQYF
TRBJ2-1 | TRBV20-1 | CSVRPSDRFGNEQFF
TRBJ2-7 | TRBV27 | CASSLSVAGTYEQYF
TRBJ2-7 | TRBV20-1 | CSAEVETRALYYEQYF
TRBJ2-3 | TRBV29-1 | CSVEGVNTDTQYF
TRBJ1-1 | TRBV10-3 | CAISESIGGEGITEAFF
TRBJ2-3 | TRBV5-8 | CASSLGTGMEADTQYF